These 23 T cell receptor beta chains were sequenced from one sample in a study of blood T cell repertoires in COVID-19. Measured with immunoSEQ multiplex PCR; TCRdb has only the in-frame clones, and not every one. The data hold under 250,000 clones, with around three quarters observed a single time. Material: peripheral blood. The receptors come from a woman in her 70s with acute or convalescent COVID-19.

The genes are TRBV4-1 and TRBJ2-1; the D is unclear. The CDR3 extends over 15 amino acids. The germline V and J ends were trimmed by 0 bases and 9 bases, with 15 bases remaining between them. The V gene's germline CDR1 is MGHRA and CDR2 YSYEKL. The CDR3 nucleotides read TGCGCCAGCAGCCAAGATCTGGTCGTGGTGAGTGAGCAGTTCTTC. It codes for CASSQDLVVVSEQFF.

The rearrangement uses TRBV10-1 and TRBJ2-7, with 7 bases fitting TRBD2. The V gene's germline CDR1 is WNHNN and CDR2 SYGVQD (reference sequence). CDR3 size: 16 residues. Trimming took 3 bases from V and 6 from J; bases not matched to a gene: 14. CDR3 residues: CASSERQLAGGSEQYF. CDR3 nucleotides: TGCGCCAGCAGTGAACGTCAACTTGCCGGGGGGTCCGAGCAGTACTTC.

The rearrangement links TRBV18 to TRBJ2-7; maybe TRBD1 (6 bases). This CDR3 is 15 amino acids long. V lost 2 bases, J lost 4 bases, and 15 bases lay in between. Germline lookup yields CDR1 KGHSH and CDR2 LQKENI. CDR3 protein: CASSPGFAGEYEQYF. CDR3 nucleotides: TGTGCCAGCTCACCAGGGTTTGCAGGGGAGTACGAGCAGTACTTC.

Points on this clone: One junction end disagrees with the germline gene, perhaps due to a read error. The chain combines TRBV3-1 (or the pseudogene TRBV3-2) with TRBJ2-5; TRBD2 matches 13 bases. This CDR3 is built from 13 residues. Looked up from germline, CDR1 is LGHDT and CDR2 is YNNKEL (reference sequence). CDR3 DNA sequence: TGTGCCAGCAGCCAGACTAGCGGGGGGCCCTCGGACTTC. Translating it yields CASSQTSGGPSDF.

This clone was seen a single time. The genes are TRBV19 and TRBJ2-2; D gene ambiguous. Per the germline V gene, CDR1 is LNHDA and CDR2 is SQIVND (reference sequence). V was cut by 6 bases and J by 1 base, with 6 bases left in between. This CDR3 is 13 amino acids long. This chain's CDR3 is CASRAMNTGELFF. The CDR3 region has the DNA TGTGCCAGTAGGGCAATGAACACCGGGGAGCTGTTTTTT.

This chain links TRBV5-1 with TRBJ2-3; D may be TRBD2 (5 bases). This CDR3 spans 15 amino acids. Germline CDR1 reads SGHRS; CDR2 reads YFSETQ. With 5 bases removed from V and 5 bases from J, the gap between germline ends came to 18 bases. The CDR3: CASSGSSGRGDTQYF. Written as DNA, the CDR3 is TGCGCCAGCAGTGGCTCGAGCGGTCGAGGAGATACGCAGTATTTT.

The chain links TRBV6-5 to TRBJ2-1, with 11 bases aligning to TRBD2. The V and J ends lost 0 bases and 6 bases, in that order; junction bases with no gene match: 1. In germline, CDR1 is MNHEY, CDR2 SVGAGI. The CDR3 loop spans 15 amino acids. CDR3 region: CASSYSLAGANEQFF. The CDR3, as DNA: TGTGCCAGCAGTTACTCACTAGCGGGGGCCAATGAGCAGTTCTTC.

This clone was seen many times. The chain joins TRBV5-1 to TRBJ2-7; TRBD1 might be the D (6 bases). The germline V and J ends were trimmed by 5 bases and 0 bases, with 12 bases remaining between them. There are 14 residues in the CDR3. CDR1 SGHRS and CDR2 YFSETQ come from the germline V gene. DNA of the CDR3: TGCGCCAGCAGAGGACAGTCAAGCTCCTACGAGCAGTACTTC. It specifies CASRGQSSSYEQYF. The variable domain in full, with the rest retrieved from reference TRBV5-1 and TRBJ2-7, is KAGVTQTPRYLIKTRGQQVTLSCSPISGHRSVSWYQQTPGQGLQFLFEYFSETQRNKGNFPGRFSGRQFSNSRSEMNVSTLELGDSALYLCASRGQSSSYEQYFGPGTRLTVT.

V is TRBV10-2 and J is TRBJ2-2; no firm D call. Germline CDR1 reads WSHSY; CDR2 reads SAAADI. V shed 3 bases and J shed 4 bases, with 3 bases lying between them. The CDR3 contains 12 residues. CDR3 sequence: CASSDITGELFF. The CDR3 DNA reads TGCGCCAGCAGTGACATCACCGGGGAGCTGTTTTTT.

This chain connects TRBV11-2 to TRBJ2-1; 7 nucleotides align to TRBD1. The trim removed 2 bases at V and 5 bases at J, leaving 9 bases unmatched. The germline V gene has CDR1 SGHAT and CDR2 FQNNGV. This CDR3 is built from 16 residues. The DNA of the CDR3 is TGTGCCAGCAGCTTAACAGGGGTGAATCTCCACAATGAGCAGTTCTTC. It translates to CASSLTGVNLHNEQFF.

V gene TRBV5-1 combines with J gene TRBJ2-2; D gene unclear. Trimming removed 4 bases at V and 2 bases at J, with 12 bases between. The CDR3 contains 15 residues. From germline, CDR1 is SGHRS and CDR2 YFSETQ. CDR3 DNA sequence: TGCGCCAGCAGCACCGGAGAACCAAACACCGGGGAGCTGTTTTTT. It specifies CASSTGEPNTGELFF. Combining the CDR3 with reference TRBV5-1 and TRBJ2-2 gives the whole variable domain KAGVTQTPRYLIKTRGQQVTLSCSPISGHRSVSWYQQTPGQGLQFLFEYFSETQRNKGNFPGRFSGRQFSNSRSEMNVSTLELGDSALYLCASSTGEPNTGELFFGEGSRLTVL.

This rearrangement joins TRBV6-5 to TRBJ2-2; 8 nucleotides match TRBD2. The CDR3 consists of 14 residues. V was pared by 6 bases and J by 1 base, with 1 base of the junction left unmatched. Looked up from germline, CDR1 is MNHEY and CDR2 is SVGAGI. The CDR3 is CASRGLENTGELFF. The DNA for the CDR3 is TGTGCCAGCAGGGGACTAGAGAACACCGGGGAGCTGTTTTTT.

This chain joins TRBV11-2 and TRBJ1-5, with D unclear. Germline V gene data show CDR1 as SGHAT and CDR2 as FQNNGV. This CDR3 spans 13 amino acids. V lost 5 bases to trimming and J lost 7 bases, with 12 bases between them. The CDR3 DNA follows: TGTGCCAGCAGCCCGGGAGTAATACAGCCCCAGCATTTT. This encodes CASSPGVIQPQHF.

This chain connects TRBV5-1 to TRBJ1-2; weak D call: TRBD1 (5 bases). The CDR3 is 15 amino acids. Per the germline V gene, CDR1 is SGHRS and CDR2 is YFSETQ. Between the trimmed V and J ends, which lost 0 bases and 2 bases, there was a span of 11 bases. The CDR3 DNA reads TGCGCCAGCAGCTTGGCGTTGAACAGGAACTATGGCTACACCTTC. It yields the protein CASSLALNRNYGYTF.

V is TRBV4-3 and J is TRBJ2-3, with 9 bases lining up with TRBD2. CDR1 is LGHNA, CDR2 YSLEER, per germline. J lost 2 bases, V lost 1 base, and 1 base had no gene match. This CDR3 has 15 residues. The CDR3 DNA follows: TGCGCCAGCAGCCAAGGGACTAGCGCCACAGATACGCAGTATTTT. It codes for CASSQGTSATDTQYF.

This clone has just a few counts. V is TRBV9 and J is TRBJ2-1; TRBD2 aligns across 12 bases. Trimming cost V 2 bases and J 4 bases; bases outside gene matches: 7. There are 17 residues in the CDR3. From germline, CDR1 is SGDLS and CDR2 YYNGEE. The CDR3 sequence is CASSVSSGGAGYNEQFF. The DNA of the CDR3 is TGTGCCAGCAGCGTGTCTAGCGGGGGGGCCGGGTACAATGAGCAGTTCTTC.

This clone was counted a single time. CDR3 bases: TGTGCCTGGACCGCAGGGAGGACTGAAGCTTTCTTT. Translated, it gives CAWTAGRTEAFF. This chain joins TRBV30 and TRBJ1-1; D might be TRBD1 (5 bases). From germline, CDR1 is GTSNPN and CDR2 SVGIG (reference sequence). The CDR3 totals 12 residues. V lost 4 bases, J lost 5 bases, and 11 bases lay in between.

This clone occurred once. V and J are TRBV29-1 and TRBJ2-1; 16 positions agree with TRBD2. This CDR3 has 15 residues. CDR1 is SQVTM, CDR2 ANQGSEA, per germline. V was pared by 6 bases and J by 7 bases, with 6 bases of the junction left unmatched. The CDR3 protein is CSVGTSGGAGNEQFF. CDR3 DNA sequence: TGCAGCGTGGGGACTAGCGGGGGGGCCGGGAATGAGCAGTTCTTC.

CDR3 sequence reads: CASSLKQPANTGELFF. The CDR3 nucleotides are TGCGCCAGCAGCTTGAAACAGCCCGCGAACACCGGGGAGCTGTTTTTT. The chain recombines TRBV5-1 with TRBJ2-2; D is uncertain. Trimming took 1 base from V and 0 from J, leaving 10 bases between them. Germline V lookup: CDR1 SGHRS, CDR2 YFSETQ. The CDR3 is 16 residues long.

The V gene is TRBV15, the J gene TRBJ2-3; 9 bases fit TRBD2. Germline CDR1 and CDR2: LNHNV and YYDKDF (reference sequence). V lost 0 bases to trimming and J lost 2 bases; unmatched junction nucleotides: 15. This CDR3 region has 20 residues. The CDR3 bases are TGTGCCACCAGCAGAGATCTCGGCAGTGGGGGCGGGGGGGACACAGATACGCAGTATTTT. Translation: CATSRDLGSGGGGDTDTQYF.

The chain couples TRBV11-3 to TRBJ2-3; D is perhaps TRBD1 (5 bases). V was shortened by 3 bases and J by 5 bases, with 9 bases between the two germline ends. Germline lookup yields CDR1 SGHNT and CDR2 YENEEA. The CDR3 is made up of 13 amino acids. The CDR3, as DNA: TGTGCCAGCAGCTTCAGCAGGGTAGATACGCAGTATTTT. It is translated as CASSFSRVDTQYF. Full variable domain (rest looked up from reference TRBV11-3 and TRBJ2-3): EAGVVQSPRYKIIEKKQPVAFWCNPISGHNTLYWYLQNLGQGPELLIRYENEEAVDDSQLPKDRFSAERLKGVDSTLKIQPAELGDSAVYLCASSFSRVDTQYFGPGTRLTVL.

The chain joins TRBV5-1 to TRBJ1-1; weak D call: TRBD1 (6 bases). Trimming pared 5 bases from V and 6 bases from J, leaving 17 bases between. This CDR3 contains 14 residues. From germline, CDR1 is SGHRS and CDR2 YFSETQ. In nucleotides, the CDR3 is TGCGCCAGCAGTCCGGGCGCAGAGGGGGCTGAAGCTTTCTTT. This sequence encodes CASSPGAEGAEAFF.

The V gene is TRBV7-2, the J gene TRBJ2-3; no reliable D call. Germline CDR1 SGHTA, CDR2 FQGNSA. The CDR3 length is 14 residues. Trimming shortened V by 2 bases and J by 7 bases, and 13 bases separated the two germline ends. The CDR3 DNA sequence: TGTGCCAGCAGCTTACCCAGCAGAGGAAATACGCAGTATTTT. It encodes CASSLPSRGNTQYF.